Listed below are T cell receptor beta chains from one sample, sequenced in a study of T cells in Graves' hyperthyroidism and ophthalmopathy. TCRdb reanalysed the multiplex PCR reads using MiXCR and keeps one entry per CDR3 protein. The top ten hold approximately 7.5% of the sample, which has about 420,000 distinct CDR3 sequences, about 15% seen once. Sequencing was performed on blood. The receptors stem from a woman younger than 30 with Graves' hyperthyroidism. Both conserved end residues are part of each CDR3. D genes are given only for firm matches. Clone size is shown for a subset of rows, as once, few, many or a class of expanded clone.

DNA: TGCAGCGCGAAAACCGAGGCAGATACGCAGTATTTT
CDR3: CSAKTEADTQYF
length: 12
D: -
V: TRBV29-1
J: TRBJ2-3
size: many

DNA: TGTGCCAGCAGTTACTCTGGGCATCCTCCCAGCTCTGGAAACACCATATATTTT
CDR3: CASSYSGHPPSSGNTIYF
length: 18
D: -
V: TRBV6-5
J: TRBJ1-3
size: many

DNA: TGTGCCTGGAGGGGGGGGGGGGAGCTGTTTTTT
CDR3: CAWRGGGELFF
length: 11
D: TRBD2
V: TRBV30
J: TRBJ2-2
size: -

DNA: TGTGCCAGCAGCTTACTCCGGGGGGGGGACTACAATGAGCAGCTCTTC
CDR3: CASSLLRGGDYNEQLF
length: 16
D: TRBD2
V: TRBV7-2
J: TRBJ2-1
size: few

DNA: TGTGCTAGTGGTTTGGTCGGGCAGCCAGCCTATGGCTACACCTTC
CDR3: CASGLVGQPAYGYTF
length: 15
D: -
V: TRBV12-5
J: TRBJ1-2
size: many

DNA: TGTGCCAGCAGAATCTCCGGGGAGCTCACTGAAGCTTTCTTT
CDR3: CASRISGELTEAFF
length: 14
D: -
V: TRBV12-3/TRBV12-4
J: TRBJ1-1
size: many

DNA: -
CDR3: CASSVAGGRAPGSCFF
length: 16
D: -
V: TRBV12-3/TRBV12-4
J: TRBJ2-2
size: -

DNA: TGTGCCAGCAGCTTTTCGTTGTCTAGCGATATCAAGACCCAGTACTTC
CDR3: CASSFSLSSDIKTQYF
length: 16
D: -
V: TRBV7-9
J: TRBJ2-5
size: many

DNA: TGTGCCAGCAGCCAAGTCCCCACTAAAAATGAAAAACTGTTTTTT
CDR3: CASSQVPTKNEKLFF
length: 15
D: -
V: TRBV3-1
J: TRBJ1-4
size: many

DNA: TGTGCCAGCAGCTTAGGGGCTAGCGGCTTCACAGATACGCAGTATTTT
CDR3: CASSLGASGFTDTQYF
length: 16
D: TRBD2
V: TRBV7-9
J: TRBJ2-3
size: -

DNA: TGTGCCTGGAGTAGCCGGACGACTAGCGTTACAGATACGCAGTATTTT
CDR3: CAWSSRTTSVTDTQYF
length: 16
D: TRBD2
V: TRBV30
J: TRBJ2-3
size: many

DNA: TGTGCCAGCAGTTTACCCGACAGGGGCACTGAAGCTTTCTTT
CDR3: CASSLPDRGTEAFF
length: 14
D: TRBD1
V: TRBV28
J: TRBJ1-1
size: -

DNA: TGTGCCAGCAGCTTACTAGCGGTTGGGGGAGATACGCAGTATTTT
CDR3: CASSLLAVGGDTQYF
length: 15
D: TRBD2
V: TRBV13
J: TRBJ2-3
size: many

DNA: TGTGCCAGCAGCGAGGGGACTAGCGTGGGGAATGAGCAGTTCTTC
CDR3: CASSEGTSVGNEQFF
length: 15
D: TRBD2
V: TRBV7-9
J: TRBJ2-1
size: -

DNA: TGTGCCAGCAGCCGAGGACAGGGCGCTTGGGGAAACACCATATATTTT
CDR3: CASSRGQGAWGNTIYF
length: 16
D: TRBD1
V: TRBV4-2
J: TRBJ1-3
size: -

DNA: TGTGCCAGCAGTTTCATTTCCCCGAGCCGCGACTTTGGCTACACCTTC
CDR3: CASSFISPSRDFGYTF
length: 16
D: -
V: TRBV12-3/TRBV12-4
J: TRBJ1-2
size: many

DNA: TGTGCCAGCAGTTCCGTGGTCCTCTCCTACGAGCAGTACTTC
CDR3: CASSSVVLSYEQYF
length: 14
D: -
V: TRBV6-1
J: TRBJ2-7
size: many

DNA: TGTGCCTGGAGTGTATCGGGCGGGTCCTACGAGCAGTACTTC
CDR3: CAWSVSGGSYEQYF
length: 14
D: -
V: TRBV30
J: TRBJ2-7
size: -

DNA: TGCGCCAGCAGCCAAGATCAGGCTAGCGGTTACAATGAGCAGTTCTTC
CDR3: CASSQDQASGYNEQFF
length: 16
D: TRBD2
V: TRBV4-1
J: TRBJ2-1
size: -

DNA: TGTGCCACCAGCTTCGCTGGGGCCAACGTCCTGACTTTC
CDR3: CATSFAGANVLTF
length: 13
D: -
V: TRBV15
J: TRBJ2-6
size: many

DNA: TGTGCCAGCAGTGAAGCGGTCGTGGCAAATTCACCCCTCCACTTT
CDR3: CASSEAVVANSPLHF
length: 15
D: -
V: TRBV6-1
J: TRBJ1-6
size: many

DNA: TGTGCCTGGAGTGACAGGCCTCGACGTGGCTCCTACGAGCAGTACTTC
CDR3: CAWSDRPRRGSYEQYF
length: 16
D: -
V: TRBV30
J: TRBJ2-7
size: -

DNA: TGCAGCTCGGACATACGCTCCTACGAGCAGTACTTC
CDR3: CSSDIRSYEQYF
length: 12
D: -
V: TRBV29-1
J: TRBJ2-7
size: many

DNA: TGTGCCAGCAGCCAAGCCGGACAGGGTACGAACTATGGCTACACCTTC
CDR3: CASSQAGQGTNYGYTF
length: 16
D: TRBD1
V: TRBV28
J: TRBJ1-2
size: -

DNA: TGTGCCAGCTCACCAAGACAGGGGGCCGATGCGGCCAACGTCCTGACTTTC
CDR3: CASSPRQGADAANVLTF
length: 17
D: TRBD1
V: TRBV18
J: TRBJ2-6
size: once

DNA: TGCAGTGCTAGAGATATATCCGGGGACACTGAAGCTTTCTTT
CDR3: CSARDISGDTEAFF
length: 14
D: -
V: TRBV20-1
J: TRBJ1-1
size: many

DNA: TGTGCCAGCAGTAAAAGGACCGGGACTAGCGGGCACTACGAGCAGTACTTC
CDR3: CASSKRTGTSGHYEQYF
length: 17
D: TRBD2
V: TRBV2
J: TRBJ2-7
size: -

DNA: TGTGCCATCAGTGATTTGGCGGCCTCTGGCTACACCTTC
CDR3: CAISDLAASGYTF
length: 13
D: -
V: TRBV10-3
J: TRBJ1-2
size: many

DNA: TGCAGTGCCGTAACAGGGGTAGGAAACACCATATATTTT
CDR3: CSAVTGVGNTIYF
length: 13
D: TRBD1
V: TRBV20-1
J: TRBJ1-3
size: few

DNA: TGCGCCAGCAGCCAACCTCCCCTAGCGGGGGGGACAGATACGCAGTATTTT
CDR3: CASSQPPLAGGTDTQYF
length: 17
D: TRBD2
V: TRBV4-1
J: TRBJ2-3
size: -

DNA: TGTGCCACCAGTGATTTCGGGACTTCGTGGGAGACCCAGTACTTC
CDR3: CATSDFGTSWETQYF
length: 15
D: -
V: TRBV24-1
J: TRBJ2-5
size: many

DNA: TGTGCCAGCAGCCAAGAGGCTAGCACAGATACGCAGTATTTT
CDR3: CASSQEASTDTQYF
length: 14
D: -
V: TRBV3-1
J: TRBJ2-3
size: many